This record covers a single T cell receptor (beta chain). Authors' processing steps: Estimation of nucleated cell counts was performed using reference gene primer amplification. The protocol was immunoSEQ multiplex PCR, while the TCRdb copy is restricted to in-frame clones and leaves out a portion. Clonal size and the V and J genes are those of that table, whereas D and trimming came from the DNA. Of about 220,000 clones listed, roughly four fifths are singletons. CDR1 LNHDA and CDR2 SQIVND come from the germline V gene (reference sequence). The CDR3 totals 13 residues. Trimming shortened V by 0 bases and J by 11 bases, and 13 bases separated the two germline ends. The sample is drawn from a study of blood T cell repertoires in COVID-19. For the study at large: PBMCs, B-cell-depleted T cells, or T cells were the source of the cDNA or gDNA that made up the material.

The specimen sequenced was peripheral blood. V is TRBV19 and J is TRBJ1-1, with D unclear. The clonotype originates from an older woman with acute or convalescent COVID-19. This CDR3 is CASSIDYSRGAFF. In DNA form, the CDR3 reads TGTGCCAGTAGTATAGATTACTCGCGCGGCGCTTTCTTT.